This entry is about one TCR beta chain. The antigen remains undetermined. The CDR3 extends over 16 amino acids. V dropped 3 bases and J dropped 4; count of bases not matched to a gene: 7. Germline V lookup: CDR1 KGHSH, CDR2 LQKENI. The sample originates from a study of shared clonotypes between healthy human individuals. General observations from the study: Only blood was sampled; tissue repertoires likely differ. Relative to clonotypes present in all four donors, those not shared had lower generation probabilities. Shared clonotypes: 4.5% to 5% naive CD4, roughly 3.5% naive CD8, 2.3% memory CD4, 0.4% memory CD8.

Data came from immunoSEQ multiplex PCR; TCRdb stores just in-frame clones and leaves some out. The sample lists 2 million to 3 million clones, 93% seen once, with around 0.37% in the top ten. The sequenced sample consisted of naive CD4+ T cells from PBMCs. The subset here: CD45RA+ positively selected. The sequence came from a man aged 18 to 30 in good health. Some clones in this sample may be carry-over from other donors' samples. V is TRBV18 and J is TRBJ2-2, with TRBD1 identical over 8 bases. The CDR3 sequence: CASSPRTGISTGELFF. Here the CDR3 DNA reads TGTGCCAGCTCACCTCGGACAGGGATATCCACCGGGGAGCTGTTTTTT.